This is a list of T cell receptor beta chains from one sample in a study of T cells after yellow fever vaccination. TCRdb processed the 5' RACE reads anew with MiXCR; each CDR3 protein has one entry. Among tens of thousands of distinct CDR3 sequences listed, approximately 3.2% were seen once. Specimen: PBMCs, either bulk or a sorted T-cell subset (CD4+, CD8+, memory, or dextramer-sorted; not recorded which), collected more than 35 days after the first yellow fever vaccination. These receptors originate from a young man who received the YFV17D yellow fever vaccine. The CDR3 runs from the conserved cysteine through the conserved F or W. D genes are given only for firm matches. Size is stated for part of the rows, as once, few or many counts, or as a class when the clone is expanded.

D gene	clone size	J gene	V gene	CDR3 DNA	CDR3 protein
-	many	TRBJ2-3	TRBV6-4	TGTGCCAGCAGTCGCAGTAACACAGATACGCAGTATTTT	CASSRSNTDTQYF
TRBD2	many	TRBJ2-1	TRBV20-1	TGCAGTGCTAGACAACTAGCGGGGGGGTTATGGGGCAATGAGCAGTTCTTC	CSARQLAGGLWGNEQFF
TRBD2	few	TRBJ2-7	TRBV7-2	TGTGCCAGCAGCTTAAGTGGGGGGGGGGACGAGCAGTACTTC	CASSLSGGGDEQYF
-	many	TRBJ2-1	TRBV6-2/TRBV6-3	TGTGCCAGTAGGGAGAGCTCCTACAATGAGCAGTTCTTC	CASRESSYNEQFF
-	many	TRBJ1-1	TRBV7-2	TGTGCCAGCAGCATTTCCGGGACAATGAACACTGAAGCTTTCTTT	CASSISGTMNTEAFF
-	medium-sized	TRBJ2-5	TRBV5-6	TGTGCCAGCAGCTTGGAGGAGACCCAGTACTTC	CASSLEETQYF
TRBD1	many	TRBJ1-6	TRBV20-1	TGCAGTGCTCGGACAGGGGCTTCACCCCTCCACTTT	CSARTGASPLHF
TRBD1	many	TRBJ2-3	TRBV29-1	TGCAGCGCCCCCCGGGGACAGGGCACAGATACGCAGTATTTT	CSAPRGQGTDTQYF
TRBD1	many	TRBJ2-3	TRBV5-6	TGTGCCAGCAGCCAAGTGGACAGGTATAGCACAGATACGCAGTATTTT	CASSQVDRYSTDTQYF
TRBD2	many	TRBJ2-3	TRBV2	TGTGCCAGCGGAGTTGGCGGGGGGGCAGATACGCAGTATTTT	CASGVGGGADTQYF
-	many	TRBJ2-2	TRBV24-1	TGTGCCACCAGTGATCCGGGACAGAACACCGGGGAGCTGTTTTTT	CATSDPGQNTGELFF
-	many	TRBJ2-1	TRBV5-4	TGTGCCAGCAGCAAAGACGGAAATCGAAACAATGAGCAGTTCTTC	CASSKDGNRNNEQFF
TRBD1	many	TRBJ2-5	TRBV20-1	TGCAGTGCTCCGGGACAGGTCCAAGAGACCCAGTACTTC	CSAPGQVQETQYF
-	many	TRBJ2-1	TRBV5-8	TGTGCCAGCAGCTTGGGAACCTACAATGAGCAGTTCTTC	CASSLGTYNEQFF
-	many	TRBJ1-1	TRBV20-1	TGCAGTGCTAGTGATGTTAACACTGAAGCTTTCTTT	CSASDVNTEAFF
TRBD2	many	TRBJ2-1	TRBV7-2	TGTGCCAGCAGCCCGTGGACGGGGGGAGGTGAGCAGTTCTTC	CASSPWTGGGEQFF
TRBD1	many	TRBJ2-3	TRBV5-4	TGTGCCAGCAGTGATAAGAGACAGGGTCTGAATACGCAGTATTTT	CASSDKRQGLNTQYF
-	many	TRBJ1-1	TRBV5-1	TGCGCCAGCAGCTTGGAGGTGATAGGGAATGAAGCTTTCTTT	CASSLEVIGNEAFF
-	many	TRBJ2-5	TRBV29-1	TGCAGCGTTGACAGGGGAACAGAGACCCAGTACTTC	CSVDRGTETQYF
-	many	TRBJ2-1	TRBV7-3	TGTGCCAGCAGCTTAAGAGGGCAGGGAAGCCCCAGTGAGCAGTTCTTC	CASSLRGQGSPSEQFF
TRBD2	many	TRBJ2-3	TRBV2	TGTGCCAGCAGAGTCGGGGGGGGCACAGATACGCAGTATTTT	CASRVGGGTDTQYF
TRBD1	many	TRBJ2-5	TRBV7-8	TGTGCCAGCAGCGACCGGACAGGTAGAGAGACCCAGTACTTC	CASSDRTGRETQYF
-	many	TRBJ1-1	TRBV7-9	TGTGCCAGCAGCCTCGACAGAAGTGAAGCTTTCTTT	CASSLDRSEAFF
TRBD1	many	TRBJ2-1	TRBV4-1	TGCGCCAGCAGCGTACCGGGACAGGGTTCAAATGAGCAGTTCTTC	CASSVPGQGSNEQFF
-	many	TRBJ1-5	TRBV20-1	TGCAGTGCTAGACGACCGGGACTAGGGGATCATCAGCCCCAGCATTTT	CSARRPGLGDHQPQHF
-	many	TRBJ2-1	TRBV29-1	TGCAGCGTTGTAGGGCCCGGGACAGAGCGGGGTAACTCCTACAATGAGCAGTTCTTC	CSVVGPGTERGNSYNEQFF
-	many	TRBJ2-5	TRBV12-3/TRBV12-4	TGTGCCAGCAGTCCCCCCGGGCCTGGAACTGGAGAGACCCAGTACTTC	CASSPPGPGTGETQYF
-	many	TRBJ2-3	TRBV6-2/TRBV6-3	TGTGCCAGCAGTTACTCGAGGCGAAATACGCAGTATTTT	CASSYSRRNTQYF
-	many	TRBJ2-3	TRBV20-1	TGCAGTGCCCTTACCCGGACAGATACGCAGTATTTT	CSALTRTDTQYF
-	many	TRBJ2-1	TRBV20-1	TGCAGTGCTAGACCTCCCTTAGGGCTGACGACCCCCGGGGATGAGCAGTTCTTC	CSARPPLGLTTPGDEQFF
-	many	TRBJ2-2	TRBV5-5	TGTGCCAGCAGCTCCGGGGCAGTTCAGACCGGGGAGCTGTTTTTT	CASSSGAVQTGELFF
TRBD2	many	TRBJ2-5	TRBV20-1	TGCAGTGCTAGAGATACGGGGGGACAAGAGACCCAGTACTTC	CSARDTGGQETQYF
TRBD1	many	TRBJ2-5	TRBV5-1	TGCGCCAGCAGCTTCGGGACAGGGATGGCAGAGACCCAGTACTTC	CASSFGTGMAETQYF
-	-	TRBJ2-5	TRBV29-1	TGCAGCGTTGCCCCGGGATACCAAGAGACCCAGTACTTC	CSVAPGYQETQYF
-	many	TRBJ2-7	TRBV6-6	TGTGCCAGCAGTTACTCCCTCGGTTACCCCCCGGACTTC	CASSYSLGYPPDF